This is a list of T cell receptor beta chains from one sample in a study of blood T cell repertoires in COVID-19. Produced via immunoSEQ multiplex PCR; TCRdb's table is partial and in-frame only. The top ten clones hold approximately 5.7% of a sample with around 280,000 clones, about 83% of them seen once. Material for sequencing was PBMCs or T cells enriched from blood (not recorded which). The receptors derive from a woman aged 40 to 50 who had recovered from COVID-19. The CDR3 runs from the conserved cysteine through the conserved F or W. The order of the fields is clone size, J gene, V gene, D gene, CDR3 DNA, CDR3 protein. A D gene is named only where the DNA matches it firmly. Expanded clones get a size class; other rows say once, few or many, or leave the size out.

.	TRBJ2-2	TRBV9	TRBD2	TGTGCCAGCAGCGTAGGGACTAGCGGGAACACCGGGGAGCTGTTTTTT	CASSVGTSGNTGELFF
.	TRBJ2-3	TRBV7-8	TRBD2	TGTGCCAGCAGCCCCGTGAGGGCTAGCGGGATCCCAGATACGCAGTATTTT	CASSPVRASGIPDTQYF
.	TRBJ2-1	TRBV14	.	TGTGCCAGCAGCCACGAGGGGGAGGAGCAGTTCTTC	CASSHEGEEQFF
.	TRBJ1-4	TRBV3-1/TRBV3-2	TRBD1	TGTGCCAGCAGCCAAGAGGGACAGGGAAGGGAAAAACTGTTTTTT	CASSQEGQGREKLFF
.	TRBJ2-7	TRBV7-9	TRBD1	TGTGCCAGCAGCTTAGAATGGGGACAGGTGCCCTACGAGCAGTACTTC	CASSLEWGQVPYEQYF
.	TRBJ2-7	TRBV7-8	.	TGTGCCAGCAGCTTGGGGGGGCCGAGCTACGAGCAGTACTTC	CASSLGGPSYEQYF
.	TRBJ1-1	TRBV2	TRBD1	TGTGCCGGAACACTGGACAGGGGGAACACTGAAGCTTTCTTT	CAGTLDRGNTEAFF
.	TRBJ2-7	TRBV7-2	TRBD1	TGTGCCAGCAGCTTAGTAGGCACAGGGGGCATCGACGAGCAGTACTTC	CASSLVGTGGIDEQYF
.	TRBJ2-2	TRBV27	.	TGTGCCAGCAGTCCCATCAACACCGGGGAGCTGTTTTTT	CASSPINTGELFF
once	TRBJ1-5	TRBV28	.	TGTGCCAGCAGTTTATGGAGGGGAACCCGGGACACCAATCAGCCCCAGCATTTT	CASSLWRGTRDTNQPQHF
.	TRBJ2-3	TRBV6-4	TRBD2	TGTGCCAGCAGTGAAGGTAGCGGGAGCACAGATACGCAGTATTTT	CASSEGSGSTDTQYF